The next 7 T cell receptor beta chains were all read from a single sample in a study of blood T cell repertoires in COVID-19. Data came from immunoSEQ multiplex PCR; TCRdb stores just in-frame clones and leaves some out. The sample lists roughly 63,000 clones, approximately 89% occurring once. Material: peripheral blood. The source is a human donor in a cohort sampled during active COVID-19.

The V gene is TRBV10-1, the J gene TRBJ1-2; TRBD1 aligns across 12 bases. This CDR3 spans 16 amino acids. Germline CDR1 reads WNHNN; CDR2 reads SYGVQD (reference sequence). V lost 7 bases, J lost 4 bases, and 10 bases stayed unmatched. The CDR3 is CASILMGQGATYGYTF. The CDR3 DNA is TGCGCCAGCATCTTAATGGGACAGGGGGCGACCTATGGCTACACCTTC.

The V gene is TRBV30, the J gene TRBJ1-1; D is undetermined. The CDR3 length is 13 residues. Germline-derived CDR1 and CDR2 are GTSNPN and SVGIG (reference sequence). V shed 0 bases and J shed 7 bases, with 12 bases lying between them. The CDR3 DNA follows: TGTGCCTGGAGTGTACGGGGTGTTGGTGAAGCTTTCTTT. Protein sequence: CAWSVRGVGEAFF.

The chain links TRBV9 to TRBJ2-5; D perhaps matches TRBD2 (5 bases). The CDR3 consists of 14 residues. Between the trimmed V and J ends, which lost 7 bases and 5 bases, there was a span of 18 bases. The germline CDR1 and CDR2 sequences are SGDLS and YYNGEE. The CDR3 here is CASSPFERGETQYF. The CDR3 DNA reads TGTGCCAGCTCCCCTTTCGAGAGAGGGGAGACCCAGTACTTC.

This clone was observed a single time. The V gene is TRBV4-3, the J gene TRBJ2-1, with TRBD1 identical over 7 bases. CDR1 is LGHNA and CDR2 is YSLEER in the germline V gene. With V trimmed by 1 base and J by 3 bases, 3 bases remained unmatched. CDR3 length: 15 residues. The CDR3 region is CASSQGDRDYNEQFF. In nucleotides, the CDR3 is TGCGCCAGCAGCCAAGGTGACAGGGACTACAATGAGCAGTTCTTC.

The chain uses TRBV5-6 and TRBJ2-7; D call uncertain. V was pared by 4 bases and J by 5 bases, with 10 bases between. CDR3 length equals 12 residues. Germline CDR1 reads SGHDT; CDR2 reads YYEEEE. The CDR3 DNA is TGTGCCAGCAGCCCTTGCCCGGACGAGCAGTACTTC. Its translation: CASSPCPDEQYF. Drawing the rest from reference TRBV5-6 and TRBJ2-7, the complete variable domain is DAGVTQSPTHLIKTRGQQVTLRCSPKSGHDTVSWYQQALGQGPQFIFQYYEEEERQRGNFPDRFSGHQFPNYSSELNVNALLLGDSALYLCASSPCPDEQYFGPGTRLTVT.

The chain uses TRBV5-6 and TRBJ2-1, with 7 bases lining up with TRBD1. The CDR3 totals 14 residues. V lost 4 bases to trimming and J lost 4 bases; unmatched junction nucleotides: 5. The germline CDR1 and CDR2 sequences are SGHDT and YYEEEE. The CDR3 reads CASSTTGFYNEQFF. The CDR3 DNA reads TGTGCCAGCAGCACGACAGGGTTTTACAATGAGCAGTTCTTC.

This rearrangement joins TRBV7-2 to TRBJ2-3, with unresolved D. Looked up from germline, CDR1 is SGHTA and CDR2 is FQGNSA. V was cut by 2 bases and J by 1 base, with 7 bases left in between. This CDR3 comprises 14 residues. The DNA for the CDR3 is TGTGCCAGCAGCTTATCGGGTGGCACAGATACGCAGTATTTT. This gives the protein CASSLSGGTDTQYF. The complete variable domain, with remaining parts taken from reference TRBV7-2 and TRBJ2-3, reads GAGVSQSPSNKVTEKGKDVELRCDPISGHTALYWYRQSLGQGLEFLIYFQGNSAPDKSGLPSDRFSAERTGGSVSTLTIQRTQQEDSAVYLCASSLSGGTDTQYFGPGTRLTVL.